One and the same sample provided the 27 T cell receptor beta chains below, sequenced in a study of shared clonotypes between healthy human individuals (TCRdb year 2020). CD8 naive samples consisted of CD45RO-negative cells that were positively selected for CCR7, yielding a CD45RA+CCR7+ population without TemRA cells. Library creation used the immunoSEQ multiplex PCR assay. Held by TCRdb, this immuneACCESS table contains in-frame sequences only and omits some clones. Under half of the omission traces to an unresolved V gene where checked; the cause of the rest is unknown. The sample table contains approximately 840,000 clones; only one count was recorded for approximately 97% of them. The ten largest make up under 0.25% of the sample. Sequencing was performed on naive CD8+ T cells sorted from blood. This sample's cell subset or site label indicates: CD45RA+CCR7+. The receptors derive from a man aged 25 to 45 in good health.

The genes are TRBV29-1 and TRBJ2-1; 11 nucleotides align to TRBD2. V lost 5 bases and J lost 7; bases outside the gene matches: 7. Germline CDR1 SQVTM, CDR2 ANQGSEA. The length of the CDR3 is 14 residues. CDR3 protein: CSVLAGGPGNEQFF. The DNA of the CDR3 is TGCAGCGTTTTAGCGGGAGGGCCGGGGAATGAGCAGTTCTTC.

The V call is TRBV15, the J call TRBJ1-5; TRBD1 matches at 10 bases. Germline CDR1 LNHNV, CDR2 YYDKDF (reference sequence). Trimming removed 1 base from V and 5 bases from J; junction bases left unmatched: 2. The length of the CDR3 is 15 residues. Here the CDR3 reads CATSRVGTGDQPQHF. Here the CDR3 DNA reads TGTGCCACCAGCAGAGTCGGGACAGGGGATCAGCCCCAGCATTTT.

The chain joins TRBV5-1 to TRBJ2-1; no definite D call. V dropped 4 bases and J dropped 6 bases, with 8 bases sitting between them. The CDR3 spans 12 residues. Germline CDR1 is SGHRS and CDR2 is YFSETQ. The CDR3 coding sequence is TGCGCCAGCAGCACCGACTCCAATGAGCAGTTCTTC. The encoded protein is CASSTDSNEQFF.

The chain carries TRBV7-8 and TRBJ2-1; 8 bases line up with TRBD2. With 1 base clipped from V and 9 bases from J, the junction kept 8 bases outside the gene matches. The CDR3 is made up of 15 amino acids. The germline V gene has CDR1 SGHVS and CDR2 FQNEAQ. CDR3 sequence reads: CASSLEGLDRVEQFF. In DNA form, the CDR3 reads TGTGCCAGCAGCTTAGAGGGACTAGATCGTGTTGAGCAGTTCTTC.

The chain recombines TRBV27 with TRBJ1-5; D is ambiguous. CDR3 size: 16 residues. Germline CDR1 and CDR2: MNHEY and SMNVEV (reference sequence). With 0 bases removed from V and 2 bases from J, the gap between germline ends came to 11 bases. CDR3 region: CASSLSGLNGNQPQHF. In DNA, the CDR3 is TGTGCCAGCAGTTTATCAGGTTTGAATGGCAATCAGCCCCAGCATTTT.

This chain joins TRBV7-6 and TRBJ2-7, with 9 nucleotides matching TRBD2. With 6 bases clipped from V and 6 bases from J, the junction kept 12 bases outside the gene matches. The length of the CDR3 is 15 residues. Germline V gene data show CDR1 as SGHVS and CDR2 as FNYEAQ. CDR3: CASSLSSGSGGEQYF. The DNA of the CDR3 is TGTGCCAGCAGTTTAAGTAGCGGGAGTGGCGGCGAGCAGTACTTC.

The chain joins TRBV25-1 to TRBJ2-1; D call uncertain. Trimming stripped 3 bases from V and 3 bases from J, with 6 bases between. CDR3 length: 13 amino acids. Germline V lookup: CDR1 MGHDK, CDR2 SYGVNS. The CDR3 nucleotides read TGTGCCAGCAGTGATGGGAACTACAATGAGCAGTTCTTC. This sequence encodes CASSDGNYNEQFF. Full variable domain (remainder filled in from reference TRBV25-1 and TRBJ2-1): EADIYQTPRYLVIGTGKKITLECSQTMGHDKMYWYQQDPGMELHLIHYSYGVNSTEKGDLSSESTVSRIRTEHFPLTLESARPSHTSQYLCASSDGNYNEQFFGPGTRLTVL.

This chain uses TRBV7-9 with TRBJ2-7; a weak D match, TRBD2 (6 bases). V was cut by 5 bases and J by 3 bases, with 14 bases left in between. The CDR3 contains 14 residues. The germline V gene encodes CDR1 SEHNR and CDR2 FQNEAQ (reference sequence). For the CDR3, the DNA is TGTGCCAGCAGCGGACGGGACTCCGACTACGAGCAGTACTTC. Amino acid sequence: CASSGRDSDYEQYF. Drawing the rest from reference TRBV7-9 and TRBJ2-7, the complete variable domain is DTGVSQNPRHKITKRGQNVTFRCDPISEHNRLYWYRQTLGQGPEFLTYFQNEAQLEKSRLLSDRFSAERPKGSFSTLEIQRTEQGDSAMYLCASSGRDSDYEQYFGPGTRLTVT.

The chain uses TRBV13 and TRBJ2-7; the D is unclear. The CDR3 totals 12 residues. Germline loops: CDR1 PRHDT, CDR2 FYEKMQ (reference sequence). Deletions cut 6 bases from V and 2 bases from J, with 8 bases between. CDR3 region: CASSTATYEQYF. The CDR3, as DNA: TGTGCCAGCAGTACAGCTACCTACGAGCAGTACTTC.

CDR3 sequence (DNA): TGTGCCAGCAGCTTAGGCGGGTTGTCTGAGCAGTTCTTC. Residues: CASSLGGLSEQFF. The genes are TRBV11-3 and TRBJ2-1, with D perhaps matching TRBD2 (5 bases). The V gene lost 1 base and the J gene lost 9 bases, with 10 bases spanning the gap. Per germline, CDR1 SGHNT and CDR2 YENEEA. This CDR3 is built from 13 residues.

This sequence joins TRBV5-4 and TRBJ2-7; 9 nucleotides align to TRBD1. This CDR3 region has 18 residues. After removal of 3 bases from V and 3 bases from J, the junction contained 16 bases not matched to a gene. The germline gives CDR1 SGHNT, CDR2 YYREEE (reference sequence). CDR3: CASSSWGQGLEPLYEQYF. The DNA for the CDR3 is TGTGCCAGCAGCTCATGGGGACAGGGCCTGGAGCCCCTCTACGAGCAGTACTTC.

The chain couples TRBV7-6 to TRBJ2-7, with 13 bases that match TRBD2. Germline-derived CDR1 and CDR2 are SGHVS and FNYEAQ. The length of the CDR3 is 16 residues. The trim removed 4 bases at V and 0 bases at J, leaving 3 bases unmatched. The CDR3 protein is CASSSRLAGGSYEQYF. For the CDR3, the DNA is TGTGCCAGCAGCTCCAGACTAGCGGGGGGCTCCTACGAGCAGTACTTC.

The chain carries TRBV29-1 and TRBJ1-1, with unresolved D. Germline V gene data show CDR1 as SQVTM and CDR2 as ANQGSEA. The CDR3 extends over 12 amino acids. Trimming took off 6 bases at V and 2 bases at J, with 10 bases between the two ends. The CDR3 loop reads CSVLGLNTEAFF. DNA for the CDR3: TGCAGCGTCCTCGGGTTAAACACTGAAGCTTTCTTT.

The V call is TRBV12-5, the J call TRBJ2-1, with D tentatively TRBD1 or TRBD2 (5 bases each). CDR1 is LGHNT, CDR2 FRNRAP, per germline. Trimming pared 0 bases from V and 7 bases from J, leaving 19 bases between. CDR3 length: 17 amino acids. The CDR3 DNA is TGTGCTAGTGGTTTGGTACTAGGGCAGGGAAGAAGGAATGAGCAGTTCTTC. Its protein is CASGLVLGQGRRNEQFF. The full variable domain, with the rest looked up from reference TRBV12-5 and TRBJ2-1, is DARVTQTPRHKVTEMGQEVTMRCQPILGHNTVFWYRQTMMQGLELLAYFRNRAPLDDSGMPKDRFSAEMPDATLATLKIQPSEPRDSAVYFCASGLVLGQGRRNEQFFGPGTRLTVL.

The V and J genes are TRBV7-6 and TRBJ1-4, with 7 bases lining up with TRBD1. The CDR3 is 16 residues long. Germline V gene lookup returns CDR1 SGHVS and CDR2 FNYEAQ. V was pared by 2 bases and J by 2 bases, with 5 bases of the junction left unmatched. DNA of the CDR3: TGTGCCAGCAGCTTAAGGGGGCAGGCGACTAATGAAAAACTGTTTTTT. Amino acid sequence: CASSLRGQATNEKLFF.

V usage is TRBV5-4 and J usage is TRBJ2-7; no clear D gene. Per germline, CDR1 SGHNT and CDR2 YYREEE (reference sequence). The CDR3 spans 12 residues. With 7 bases removed from V and 2 bases from J, the gap between germline ends came to 10 bases. The CDR3 is CASGPWPYEQYF. The CDR3 region has the DNA TGTGCCAGCGGGCCCTGGCCCTACGAGCAGTACTTC. The full variable domain, rest sourced from reference TRBV5-4 and TRBJ2-7, is ETGVTQSPTHLIKTRGQQVTLRCSSQSGHNTVSWYQQALGQGPQFIFQYYREEENGRGNFPPRFSGLQFPNYSSELNVNALELDDSALYLCASGPWPYEQYFGPGTRLTVT.

This chain joins TRBV7-8 and TRBJ2-7, with 10 bases fitting TRBD1. Losses at the gene ends were 3 bases for V and 6 bases for J; bases not matched to a gene: 8. The CDR3 is 15 residues long. Germline V gene sequence: CDR1 SGHVS, CDR2 FQNEAQ. In DNA, the CDR3 is TGTGCCAGCAGCTTCCGCGGACAGGGGGATTTCGAGCAGTACTTC. Translating gives CASSFRGQGDFEQYF.

The chain recombines TRBV9 with TRBJ2-1, with 7 nucleotides matching TRBD2. V lost 3 bases, J lost 7 bases, and 16 bases stayed unmatched. Per germline, CDR1 SGDLS and CDR2 YYNGEE. The CDR3 is 17 amino acids. The CDR3 region has the DNA TGTGCCAGCAGCGCCGGCCGGGCCGGGAGGAATTTAAATGAGCAGTTCTTC. This translates into CASSAGRAGRNLNEQFF.

The chain carries TRBV11-2 and TRBJ2-7, with TRBD1 matching 7 bases. The CDR3 is 14 residues long. The V segment lost 7 bases and the J segment 3 bases; nucleotides outside the gene matches: 9. Germline-derived CDR1 and CDR2 are SGHAT and FQNNGV. CDR3: CASNPTGINYEQYF. In DNA form, the CDR3 reads TGTGCCAGCAACCCGACAGGGATAAACTACGAGCAGTACTTC.

The rearrangement links TRBV5-1 to TRBJ1-2; TRBD1 matches at 8 bases. J lost 6 bases, V lost 4 bases, and 17 bases had no gene match. CDR1 and CDR2 from the germline V gene are SGHRS and YFSETQ. This CDR3 has 17 amino acids. DNA of the CDR3: TGCGCCAGCAGCGTCGGGCGAAAGGACAGGGTAAATAATGGCTACACCTTC. Translating gives CASSVGRKDRVNNGYTF.

The genes are TRBV19 and TRBJ1-1; no clear D. This CDR3 has 13 residues. Germline loops: CDR1 LNHDA, CDR2 SQIVND (reference sequence). V dropped 1 base and J dropped 3 bases, with 6 bases sitting between them. The CDR3 loop is CASSIGLYTEAFF. CDR3 DNA sequence: TGTGCCAGTAGTATAGGACTTTACACTGAAGCTTTCTTT.

V usage is TRBV30 and J usage is TRBJ2-7; unclear D gene. Germline CDR1 and CDR2: GTSNPN and SVGIG (reference sequence). There are 11 residues in the CDR3. Trimming pared 2 bases from V and 5 bases from J, leaving 7 bases between. CDR3 in DNA: TGTGCCTGGAGTTCTCCGGACGAGCAGTACTTC. Translated: CAWSSPDEQYF.

The chain couples TRBV27 to TRBJ2-7, with a tentative D call TRBD2 (5 bases). This CDR3 contains 16 residues. CDR1 MNHEY and CDR2 SMNVEV come from the germline V gene (reference sequence). V was pared by 2 bases and J by 6 bases, with 20 bases between. The CDR3 DNA follows: TGTGCCAGCAGTTTAGAGAGGAGGCGGCGTTTGTGCGAGCAGTACTTC. Translating it yields CASSLERRRRLCEQYF.

The count of this clone is one. The gene calls are TRBV2 and TRBJ2-1; TRBD1 agrees at 10 bases. Trimming cost V 9 bases and J 0 bases; bases outside gene matches: 8. CDR1 SNHLY and CDR2 FYNNEI come from the germline V gene. The CDR3 totals 16 residues. DNA of the CDR3: TGTGCCAGAGCACAGACAGGGGGCCCCTCCTACAATGAGCAGTTCTTC. This translates into CARAQTGGPSYNEQFF.

The chain recombines TRBV4-1 with TRBJ2-7; 7 nucleotides line up with TRBD2. With 1 base clipped from V and 2 bases from J, the junction kept 11 bases outside the gene matches. Germline loops: CDR1 MGHRA, CDR2 YSYEKL. The CDR3 runs 17 residues. CDR3 bases: TGCGCCAGCAGCCAAGTATGGGGCGGGAGTGCCCCCTACGAGCAGTACTTC. Its protein is CASSQVWGGSAPYEQYF.

V is TRBV2 and J is TRBJ2-2; D remains ambiguous. Germline V gives CDR1 SNHLY, CDR2 FYNNEI. V lost 8 bases to trimming and J lost 2 bases, with 12 bases between them. The CDR3 is made up of 14 amino acids. CDR3 amino acids: CASLFRANTGELFF. The CDR3 coding sequence is TGTGCCAGCCTCTTCCGGGCTAACACCGGGGAGCTGTTTTTT.

V gene TRBV27 combines with J gene TRBJ1-1; the D gene is possibly TRBD1 (5 bases). Looked up from germline, CDR1 is MNHEY and CDR2 is SMNVEV (reference sequence). The CDR3 runs to 15 residues. The V and J ends lost 5 bases and 0 bases respectively, with 13 bases between them. This CDR3 reads CASSIRQSMNTEAFF. The CDR3 DNA sequence: TGTGCCAGCAGTATTAGACAGAGCATGAACACTGAAGCTTTCTTT.